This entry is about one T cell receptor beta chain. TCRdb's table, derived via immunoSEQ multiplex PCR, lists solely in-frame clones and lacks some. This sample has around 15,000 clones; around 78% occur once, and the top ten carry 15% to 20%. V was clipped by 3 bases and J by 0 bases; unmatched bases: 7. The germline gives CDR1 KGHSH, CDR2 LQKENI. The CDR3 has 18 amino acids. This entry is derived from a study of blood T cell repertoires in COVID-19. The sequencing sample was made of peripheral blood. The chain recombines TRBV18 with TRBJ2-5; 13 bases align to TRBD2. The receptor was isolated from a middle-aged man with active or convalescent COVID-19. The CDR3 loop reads CASSPRTSGGYYQETQYF. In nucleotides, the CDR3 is TGTGCCAGCTCACCTCGGACTAGCGGGGGCTACTACCAAGAGACCCAGTACTTC. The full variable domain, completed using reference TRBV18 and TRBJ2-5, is NAGVMQNPRHLVRRRGQEARLRCSPMKGHSHVYWYRQLPEEGLKFMVYLQKENIIDESGMPKERFSAEFPKEGPSILRIQQVVRGDSAAYFCASSPRTSGGYYQETQYFGPGTRLLVL.